One sample yielded the 20 T cell receptor beta chains listed below, sequenced in a study of human T cells and chemical hapten exposure. TCRdb re-derived calls from the RACE reads in MiXCR, one entry per CDR3 protein. The sample lists about 100,000 distinct CDR3 sequences, around 10% occurring once. Time point here: patch test 2, 6 weeks after DPC sensitization. As to treatment: therapeutic diphenylcyclopropenone sensitization with weekly scalp DPC. This material consisted of whole blood, taken in connection with sensitization to the hapten diphenylcyclopropenone (DPC). The receptors originated from a woman aged 40 to 49 with alopecia areata. Some clones in this sample may be carry-over from other donors' samples.

The genes are TRBV30 and TRBJ2-7, with D possibly being TRBD1 (6 bases). The CDR3 sequence is 15 residues long. CDR1 is GTSNPN and CDR2 is SVGIG in the germline V gene (reference sequence). V gave up 5 bases and J gave up 0 bases, with 17 bases separating them. In DNA, the CDR3 is TGTGCCTGGGACCCAGGGACATCGAGCTCCTACGAGCAGTACTTC. Translating it yields CAWDPGTSSSYEQYF.

This clonotype was detected many times. This chain joins TRBV28 and TRBJ2-6, with unresolved D. The CDR3 contains 15 residues. Per germline, CDR1 MDHEN and CDR2 SYDVKM. The V end lost 7 bases, the J end lost 0 bases, and 10 bases lay between the germline ends. Here the CDR3 reads CASNFLSSGANVLTF. CDR3 coding DNA: TGTGCCAGCAACTTTCTGAGCTCTGGGGCCAACGTCCTGACTTTC. The full variable domain, completed using reference TRBV28 and TRBJ2-6, is DVKVTQSSRYLVKRTGEKVFLECVQDMDHENMFWYRQDPGLGLRLIYFSYDVKMKEKGDIPEGYSVSREKKERFSLILESASTNQTSMYLCASNFLSSGANVLTFGAGSRLTVL.

The table lists this clonotype with many counts. This sequence joins TRBV2 and TRBJ1-1, with TRBD1 matching over 9 bases. The CDR3 has 13 amino acids. In germline, CDR1 is SNHLY, CDR2 FYNNEI. Trimming cost V 6 bases and J 11 bases; bases outside gene matches: 10. DNA of the CDR3: TGTGCCAGCAGGACCGGACAGGGGCTTTTGGCTTTCTTT. This codes for CASRTGQGLLAFF.

In its sample, this clonotype was seen many times. The chain joins TRBV19 to TRBJ2-6; D is unresolved. The CDR3 has 16 amino acids. The V end lost 7 bases, the J end lost 0 bases, and 13 bases lay between the germline ends. CDR1 is LNHDA and CDR2 is SQIVND in the germline V gene (reference sequence). The CDR3 sequence is CASNRPGFSGANVLTF. CDR3 nucleotides: TGTGCCAGTAACCGCCCTGGGTTCTCTGGGGCCAACGTCCTGACTTTC.

The V call is TRBV2, the J call TRBJ1-5, with D tentatively TRBD1 (6 bases). V dropped 5 bases and J dropped 0 bases, with 14 bases sitting between them. Germline values: CDR1 SNHLY, CDR2 FYNNEI. There are 16 residues in the CDR3. This chain's CDR3 is CASSPSGAYSNQPQHF. The CDR3 bases are TGTGCCAGCAGTCCTTCAGGGGCATATAGCAATCAGCCCCAGCATTTT.

This clonotype was found a few times. A much bigger clone sits one base away, suggesting this may be a read error. The chain combines TRBV6-5 with TRBJ2-7, with D perhaps TRBD2 (6 bases). The V and J ends lost 6 bases and 3 bases respectively, with 18 bases between them. The CDR3 runs 15 residues. Germline CDR1 is MNHEY and CDR2 is SVGAGI. This CDR3 is CASRREQEGHYEQYF. The CDR3 DNA sequence: TGTGCCAGCAGGAGGGAACAGGAGGGCCACTACGAGCAGTACTTC.

This clonotype was detected only a few times. V and J are TRBV7-2 and TRBJ2-7, with 14 nucleotides matching TRBD2. CDR1 and CDR2 (germline): SGHTA, FQGNSA. V was pared by 5 bases and J by 5 bases, with 14 bases of the junction left unmatched. The CDR3 runs to 18 residues. The CDR3 coding sequence is TGTGCCAGCAGCGGAAAAAAACCGGGACTAGCGGGAGTCGACGAGCAGTACTTC. Translating it yields CASSGKKPGLAGVDEQYF. Together with reference TRBV7-2 and TRBJ2-7, the CDR3 gives the full variable domain: GAGVSQSPSNKVTEKGKDVELRCDPISGHTALYWYRQSLGQGLEFLIYFQGNSAPDKSGLPSDRFSAERTGGSVSTLTIQRTQQEDSAVYLCASSGKKPGLAGVDEQYFGPGTRLTVT.

In its sample, this clonotype was seen a few times. The rearrangement links TRBV7-8 to TRBJ2-7, with D tentatively TRBD1 (5 bases). V gave up 8 bases and J gave up 0 bases, with 8 bases separating them. The CDR3 is 12 residues long. The germline CDR1 and CDR2 sequences are SGHVS and FQNEAQ. The CDR3 loop is CASGAVSYEQYF. The CDR3 nucleotides are TGTGCCAGCGGGGCAGTCTCCTACGAGCAGTACTTC.

This chain links TRBV7-9 with TRBJ2-7, with 8 bases identical to TRBD2. This CDR3 has 13 residues. The V segment lost 5 bases and the J segment 7 bases; nucleotides outside the gene matches: 7. Germline lookup yields CDR1 SEHNR and CDR2 FQNEAQ (reference sequence). The CDR3 sequence: CASSPWLAGEQYF. DNA for the CDR3: TGTGCCAGCAGCCCCTGGCTAGCGGGTGAGCAGTACTTC.

This clonotype was counted ten times or more. The V call is TRBV11-2, the J call TRBJ1-5; TRBD1 matches 8 bases. The V gene's germline CDR1 is SGHAT and CDR2 FQNNGV. With V trimmed by 5 bases and J by 0 bases, 12 bases remained unmatched. The CDR3 is 18 residues long. The CDR3 bases are TGTGCCAGCAGCCCAGGGACAGGACAAGTCTATAGCAATCAGCCCCAGCATTTT. Translation gives CASSPGTGQVYSNQPQHF.

As concerns this clonotype: A much larger clone sits a single nucleotide away, making a read error possible. The rearrangement links TRBV11-2 to TRBJ1-4; no firm D call. Trimming pared 4 bases from V and 11 bases from J, leaving 8 bases between. The CDR3 sequence is 11 residues long. Germline V gene sequence: CDR1 SGHAT, CDR2 FQNNGV. In DNA form, the CDR3 reads TGTGCCAGCAGCTCTGGCCTGAAACTGTTTTTT. This codes for CASSSGLKLFF.

This clonotype was picked up many times. The chain uses TRBV6-6 and TRBJ2-1; no clear D gene. V lost 2 bases and J 7 bases, leaving 9 bases between the germline ends. CDR1 MNHNY and CDR2 SVGAGI come from the germline V gene (reference sequence). This CDR3 spans 13 amino acids. The CDR3 DNA reads as TGTGCCAGCAGTTACAGCCCTGGGAATGAGCAGTTCTTC. It is translated as CASSYSPGNEQFF.

The sample holds a few counts of this clonotype. V and J are TRBV6-1 and TRBJ1-2; the D gene is possibly TRBD1 (5 bases). Per the germline V gene, CDR1 is MNHNS and CDR2 is SASEGT. The length of the CDR3 is 15 residues. Deletions cut 6 bases from V and 6 bases from J, with 20 bases between. CDR3 residues: CASRRDLPVGNGYTF. Here the CDR3 DNA reads TGTGCCAGCAGGCGGGACCTCCCGGTCGGGAATGGCTACACCTTC.

The CDR3 coding sequence is TGTGCCAGCAGTTTATTAAGGGACCAGTACTTC. Translation gives CASSLLRDQYF. The V call is TRBV28, the J call TRBJ2-5; the D is unclear. This CDR3 has 11 amino acids. Germline V gene data show CDR1 as MDHEN and CDR2 as SYDVKM. Trimming removed 1 base at V and 10 bases at J, with 7 bases between.

This clonotype was counted ten times or more. This sequence joins TRBV30 and TRBJ1-1; TRBD1 is a possible D gene (6 bases). Looked up from germline, CDR1 is GTSNPN and CDR2 is SVGIG (reference sequence). This CDR3 contains 11 residues. The ends were cut back, 5 bases at V and 10 bases at J, with 14 bases in the middle. CDR3 sequence (DNA): TGTGCCTGGGGGAGGGGGGGGAGAGCTTTCTTT. Its translation is CAWGRGGRAFF.

In this sample, this clonotype turned up many times. V is TRBV6-4 and J is TRBJ2-2; possible D gene TRBD1, 6 bases. Trimming left V 8 bases short and J 7 bases short, with 11 bases between. Per the germline V gene, CDR1 is MRHNA and CDR2 is SNTAGT. The CDR3 is 12 amino acids. DNA for the CDR3: TGTGCCAGCTCCTCAGGGGTCGGGGAGCTGTTTTTT. This gives the protein CASSSGVGELFF.

This clonotype was observed at least ten times. This sequence joins TRBV29-1 and TRBJ1-2, with 8 positions matching TRBD1. The CDR3 spans 12 residues. Germline values: CDR1 SQVTM, CDR2 ANQGSEA. The V segment lost 6 bases and the J segment 7 bases; nucleotides outside the gene matches: 7. For the CDR3, the DNA is TGCAGCGTCCTGACAGGGGAGGGTGGCTACACCTTC. This translates into CSVLTGEGGYTF.

The genes are TRBV11-3 and TRBJ2-1; 11 positions agree with TRBD2. Germline assignment: CDR1 SGHNT and CDR2 YENEEA. The CDR3 loop spans 15 amino acids. V shed 4 bases and J 5 bases; nucleotides not matched to a gene: 4. CDR3 region: CASSSGLAGNNEQFF. CDR3 coding DNA: TGTGCCAGCAGCTCCGGACTAGCGGGCAACAATGAGCAGTTCTTC.

The J gene is TRBJ2-7, the V gene TRBV6-8; TRBD2 is a possible D gene (5 bases). The CDR3 runs to 12 residues. Germline-derived CDR1 and CDR2 are MNHGY and SAAAGT. Trimming pared 8 bases from V and 5 bases from J, leaving 13 bases between. The CDR3 sequence: CASRLRENEQYF. CDR3 DNA sequence: TGTGCCAGCCGCTTGAGGGAAAACGAGCAGTACTTC.

This clonotype was found a few times. This chain connects TRBV4-3 to TRBJ2-5; D is possibly TRBD1 (6 bases). Germline V CDR1 and CDR2: LGHNA, YSLEER. CDR3 length: 14 residues. Trimming took 4 bases from V and 5 from J, leaving 14 bases between them. In DNA, the CDR3 is TGCGCCAGCAGCCCCCAGGGGCTAAAGGAGACCCAGTACTTC. Protein product: CASSPQGLKETQYF.